The next 13 T cell receptor beta chains were all read from a single sample in a study of T cells in Graves' hyperthyroidism and ophthalmopathy (dated by TCRdb to 2018 to 2020). The library was produced with multiplex PCR. The sequencing machine was an Illumina HiSeq 2000. The TCR beta CDR3 regions were amplified from the RNA transcripts. For the first round of RT-PCR on the TCR CDR3, the HTBI primer set was used together with the Qiagen OneStep RT-PCR kit. TCRdb passed the public sequencing reads through fastp at Q25 and MiXCR, retaining productive beta sequences. Rows with a matching CDR3 protein are joined into one entry that keeps the most common DNA and genes. The sample table lists around 250,000 distinct CDR3 sequences, over 15% of them with a count of one. The leading ten clones occupy around 30% of the sample. Sequenced material: blood. These receptors were collected from a woman younger than 30 with Graves' ophthalmopathy.

As concerns this clonotype: The conserved closing phenylalanine or tryptophan is absent in this CDR3, likely reflecting a read error. The V gene is TRBV6-9, the J gene TRBJ2-7; D unclear. Trimming took off 2 bases at V and 5 bases at J, with 19 bases between the two ends. Germline CDR1 MNHGY, CDR2 SVAAGI. The CDR3 spans 16 residues. This CDR3 reads CASSYRVARLIHEQYL. CDR3 sequence (DNA): TGTGCCAGCAGTTATCGGGTAGCACGCCTTATCCACGAGCAGTACCTC.

This clonotype was detected ten times or more. This chain joins TRBV11-2 and TRBJ2-1, with 10 nucleotides matching TRBD2. Germline V gene data show CDR1 as SGHAT and CDR2 as FQNNGV. The length of the CDR3 is 17 residues. With 2 bases clipped from V and 8 bases from J, the junction kept 12 bases outside the gene matches. CDR3 nucleotide sequence: TGTGCCAGCAGCTTAACCATTGCCAGCGGGAGGGCACATGAGCAGTTCTTC. Its translation is CASSLTIASGRAHEQFF.

Many counts were recorded for this clonotype. The chain combines TRBV2 with TRBJ1-6; a weak D match, TRBD1 (6 bases). The germline V gene has CDR1 SNHLY and CDR2 FYNNEI. This CDR3 region has 15 residues. Trimming removed 2 bases at V and 8 bases at J, with 13 bases between. The CDR3 sequence is CASSENRAMYSPLHF. The CDR3 coding sequence is TGTGCCAGCAGTGAAAACAGGGCTATGTATTCACCCCTCCACTTT.

This clonotype showed up just a few times. This could be a read error, since a much larger clone is one nucleotide away. V is TRBV3-1 and J is TRBJ2-2, with D maybe TRBD2 (5 bases). The length of the CDR3 is 14 residues. Germline lookup yields CDR1 LGHDT and CDR2 YNNKEL (reference sequence). This CDR3 is CASSQAGATGELVF. CDR3 coding DNA: TGTGCCAGCAGCCAAGCCGGAGCCACCGGGGAGCTGGTTTTT.

This clonotype was counted between two and nine times. The rearrangement uses TRBV25-1 and TRBJ2-6; TRBD1 or TRBD2 may be the D gene (5 bases each). Germline CDR1 MGHDK, CDR2 SYGVNS. V shed 4 bases and J shed 1 base, with 8 bases lying between them. The CDR3 sequence is 15 residues long. As DNA, the CDR3 is TGTGCCAGCAGTGGAGGGGCTTCTGGGGCCAACGTCCTGACTTTC. Translating gives CASSGGASGANVLTF.

This sequence joins TRBV11-2 and TRBJ1-2; 7 bases fit TRBD1. The CDR3 covers 12 residues. V shed 7 bases and J 8 bases; nucleotides not matched to a gene: 7. The germline gives CDR1 SGHAT, CDR2 FQNNGV. The CDR3 here is CASNRTGYGYTF. The CDR3, as DNA: TGTGCCAGCAACCGGACAGGTTACGGCTACACCTTC.

This clonotype was picked up a small number of times. This rearrangement joins TRBV19 to TRBJ2-1; no reliable D call. The ends were cut back, 2 bases at V and 9 bases at J, with 11 bases in the middle. Germline V lookup: CDR1 LNHDA, CDR2 SQIVND (reference sequence). The CDR3 totals 13 residues. The CDR3 is CASSIRPEIEQFF. CDR3 in DNA: TGTGCCAGTAGTATACGACCCGAGATTGAGCAGTTCTTC.

This clonotype was recorded many times. The V call is TRBV19, the J call TRBJ1-2; 7 nucleotides match TRBD1. V shed 4 bases and J 0 bases; nucleotides not matched to a gene: 11. CDR3 size: 17 residues. Germline CDR1 LNHDA, CDR2 SQIVND (reference sequence). The CDR3 DNA follows: TGTGCCAGTAGTACCACCTGGACAGGTCAAACTAACTATGGCTACACCTTC. Translation: CASSTTWTGQTNYGYTF.

This chain links TRBV3-1 with TRBJ2-1; TRBD1 might be the D (5 bases). Looked up from germline, CDR1 is LGHDT and CDR2 is YNNKEL (reference sequence). The CDR3 has 13 amino acids. V dropped 5 bases and J dropped 6 bases, with 11 bases sitting between them. CDR3 nucleotide sequence: TGTGCCAGCAGCGTAGCAGGGCCCAATGAGCAGTTCTTC. Translating gives CASSVAGPNEQFF.

Points on this clonotype: A much larger clone differs from this one at a single base, so this may be a read error. The rearrangement uses TRBV28 and TRBJ2-3; D possibly matches TRBD1 or TRBD2 (7 bases each). This CDR3 spans 15 amino acids. In germline, CDR1 is MDHEN, CDR2 SYDVKM. Trimming left V 5 bases short and J 5 bases short, with 17 bases between. The CDR3 nucleotides are TGTGCCAGCAGTGAGCAGGGGGGGGTCAGAGATACGCAGTATTTT. It codes for CASSEQGGVRDTQYF.

This clonotype showed up many times. The chain joins TRBV5-1 to TRBJ1-2; D unclear. The CDR3 contains 14 residues. Germline V gives CDR1 SGHRS, CDR2 YFSETQ. The germline V and J ends were trimmed by 0 bases and 8 bases, with 14 bases remaining between them. The chain's CDR3 is CASSLDAELGGYTF. CDR3 DNA: TGCGCCAGCAGCTTGGACGCGGAGTTGGGAGGCTACACCTTC.

This clonotype came up many times. The chain uses TRBV14 and TRBJ1-1; perhaps TRBD1 as D (5 bases). The CDR3 totals 15 residues. CDR1 is SGHDN and CDR2 is FVKESK in the germline V gene. V was shortened by 4 bases and J by 1 base, with 13 bases between the two germline ends. For the CDR3, the DNA is TGTGCCAGCAGCCGCCGGGACCGCCCGAACACTGAAGCTTTCTTT. Translating gives CASSRRDRPNTEAFF. Supplemented by reference TRBV14 and TRBJ1-1, the full variable domain reads EAGVTQFPSHSVIEKGQTVTLRCDPISGHDNLYWYRRVMGKEIKFLLHFVKESKQDESGMPNNRFLAERTGGTYSTLKVQPAELEDSGVYFCASSRRDRPNTEAFFGQGTRLTVV.

The sample holds many counts of this clonotype. The chain carries TRBV10-1 and TRBJ2-3; TRBD2 is a possible D gene (5 bases). The V gene lost 10 bases and the J gene lost 9 bases, with 23 bases spanning the gap. The CDR3 runs to 14 residues. Germline CDR1 WNHNN, CDR2 SYGVQD (reference sequence). CDR3 sequence reads: CAITSPGIYDTQYF. The CDR3 region has the DNA TGCGCCATCACCTCCCCGGGGATTTATGACACGCAGTATTTT.